This entry lists 21 T cell receptor beta chains sequenced from one sample in a study of shared clonotypes between healthy human individuals. Using immunoSEQ multiplex PCR, the repertoire was profiled, and TCRdb retains in-frame clones only, with some absent. Among roughly 530,000 clones, around 96% were seen once, and the ten largest hold approximately 0.062%. Sequenced: naive CD4+ T cells sorted from blood. As to subset: CD45RA+ positively selected. These receptor sequences come from a woman under 40 in good health.

V is TRBV5-1 and J is TRBJ2-1; D remains unclear. The CDR3 runs to 13 residues. Germline CDR1 is SGHRS and CDR2 is YFSETQ. V was clipped by 4 bases and J by 4 bases, with 9 bases between them. CDR3 loop: CASSPGVYNEQFF. The CDR3 DNA sequence: TGCGCCAGCAGCCCTGGGGTTTACAATGAGCAGTTCTTC.

The gene calls are TRBV27 and TRBJ2-1; TRBD2 matches at 11 bases. The germline V gene encodes CDR1 MNHEY and CDR2 SMNVEV (reference sequence). CDR3 size: 16 residues. V shed 4 bases and J 8 bases; nucleotides not matched to a gene: 10. CDR3 region: CASSSLLAGEVHEQFF. The CDR3 bases are TGTGCCAGCAGTTCCCTACTAGCGGGAGAGGTCCATGAGCAGTTCTTC.

The CDR3 DNA sequence: TGTGCCAGCAGTTATGAAGGGGCTGGTGGGGCCAACGTCCTGACTTTC. Its translation is CASSYEGAGGANVLTF. The rearrangement joins TRBV6-5 to TRBJ2-6; tentatively, D is TRBD1 (5 bases). Germline CDR1 is MNHEY and CDR2 is SVGAGI. This CDR3 is 16 amino acids long. The V and J ends lost 3 bases and 3 bases respectively, with 12 bases between them.

The chain recombines TRBV21-1 with TRBJ2-2; TRBD2, the table's D call, lacks a check against the DNA. TRBV21-1 is an annotated pseudogene. This CDR3 is built from 19 residues. CDR3 region: CASSKALLSRTFNTGELFF. CDR3 coding DNA: TGTGCCAGCAGCAAAGCGCTTTTATCTCGGACTTTTAACACCGGGGAGCTGTTTTTT.

The chain has TRBV19 and TRBJ2-7; TRBD2 matches 11 bases. Trimming took 5 bases from V and 2 from J; bases not matched to a gene: 5. Germline values: CDR1 LNHDA, CDR2 SQIVND (reference sequence). The CDR3 is made up of 15 amino acids. CDR3: CASSAGTSGTYEQYF. The DNA for the CDR3 is TGTGCCAGTAGTGCCGGGACTAGCGGAACCTACGAGCAGTACTTC. Combining the CDR3 with reference TRBV19 and TRBJ2-7 gives the whole variable domain DGGITQSPKYLFRKEGQNVTLSCEQNLNHDAMYWYRQDPGQGLRLIYYSQIVNDFQKGDIAEGYSVSREKKESFPLTVTSAQKNPTAFYLCASSAGTSGTYEQYFGPGTRLTVT.

V is TRBV19 and J is TRBJ2-7; 12 bases fit TRBD2. This CDR3 comprises 15 residues. V lost 6 bases to trimming and J lost 2 bases; unmatched junction nucleotides: 5. CDR1 is LNHDA, CDR2 SQIVND, per germline (reference sequence). Here the CDR3 DNA reads TGTGCCAGTAGAAGACTAGCGGGAGCGCCCTACGAGCAGTACTTC. Its translation: CASRRLAGAPYEQYF.

The V gene is TRBV27, the J gene TRBJ1-2; D not certain. The CDR3 is made up of 14 amino acids. Trimming took off 5 bases at V and 9 bases at J, with 19 bases between the two ends. From germline, CDR1 is MNHEY and CDR2 SMNVEV (reference sequence). The CDR3 reads CASSARETYGSYTF. The CDR3 DNA is TGTGCCAGCAGTGCCCGGGAGACCTATGGAAGCTACACCTTC.

The CDR3 DNA follows: TGTGCCAGCAGCCTAAAATCGGGACAGGGAGTCTATGGCTACACCTTC. Protein sequence: CASSLKSGQGVYGYTF. V and J are TRBV7-9 and TRBJ1-2; 9 nucleotides agree with TRBD1. The V gene's germline CDR1 is SEHNR and CDR2 FQNEAQ (reference sequence). Germline trimming cut 5 bases from V and 4 bases from J; bases unmatched to any gene: 11. This CDR3 is built from 16 residues.

The V and J genes are TRBV6-1 and TRBJ2-1; 10 bases agree with TRBD1. Looked up from germline, CDR1 is MNHNS and CDR2 is SASEGT. Germline trimming cut 2 bases from V and 4 bases from J; bases unmatched to any gene: 8. This CDR3 contains 17 residues. CDR3 residues: CASSELRQGARYNEQFF. The DNA for the CDR3 is TGTGCCAGCAGTGAACTACGACAGGGGGCCAGGTACAATGAGCAGTTCTTC.

The rearrangement joins TRBV28 to TRBJ1-6; TRBD1 might be the D (5 bases). Deletions cut 1 base from V and 7 bases from J, with 11 bases between. Per the germline V gene, CDR1 is MDHEN and CDR2 is SYDVKM. This CDR3 region has 15 residues. CDR3 nucleotides: TGTGCCAGCAGTTTATTAGGCCAGGGAAATTCACCCCTCCACTTT. It translates to CASSLLGQGNSPLHF.

V is TRBV7-8 and J is TRBJ2-7; maybe TRBD1 (6 bases). The germline V gene has CDR1 SGHVS and CDR2 FQNEAQ. The CDR3 is made up of 11 amino acids. Trimming removed 4 bases from V and 7 bases from J, with 8 bases in between. The CDR3 bases are TGTGCCAGCAGCTGGACAGTGGAGCAGTACTTC. It encodes CASSWTVEQYF.

The chain couples TRBV28 to TRBJ1-2, with TRBD1 matching 8 bases. The CDR3 contains 13 residues. Trimming cost V 5 bases and J 7 bases; bases outside gene matches: 6. Looked up from germline, CDR1 is MDHEN and CDR2 is SYDVKM. The DNA of the CDR3 is TGTGCCAGCAGTCCGCAGGGGGCGGGTGGCTACACCTTC. Amino acid sequence: CASSPQGAGGYTF.

The chain is built from TRBV11-2 and TRBJ2-1; D possibly corresponds to TRBD2 (6 bases). Germline CDR1 SGHAT, CDR2 FQNNGV. V gave up 4 bases and J gave up 7 bases, with 23 bases separating them. The CDR3 runs 17 residues. This CDR3 reads CASSSLVRTGLGNEQFF. The CDR3 bases are TGTGCCAGCAGCTCGCTAGTTAGGACGGGACTTGGGAATGAGCAGTTCTTC.

A remark on this clone: Other DNA sequences in the sample encode the same CDR3. This chain links TRBV13 with TRBJ2-5; 7 bases fit TRBD2. With the DNA end fitting TRBJ2-7 better, the J assignment may be wrong. This CDR3 comprises 15 residues. CDR1 is PRHDT and CDR2 is FYEKMQ in the germline V gene (reference sequence). The CDR3 nucleotides are TGTGCCAGCAGCTTAGGCCCTAGCGGATCCTACGAGCAGTACTTC. The encoded protein is CASSLGPSGSYEQYF.

In this sample, this clone turned up once. V gene TRBV9 combines with J gene TRBJ2-1; D uncertain. The germline CDR1 and CDR2 sequences are SGDLS and YYNGEE. The CDR3 contains 12 residues. Between the trimmed V and J ends, which lost 2 bases and 5 bases, there was a span of 5 bases. The CDR3 sequence is CASSVTHNEQFF. The DNA for the CDR3 is TGTGCCAGCAGCGTTACCCACAATGAGCAGTTCTTC. The full variable domain, its missing parts supplied by reference TRBV9 and TRBJ2-1, is DSGVTQTPKHLITATGQRVTLRCSPRSGDLSVYWYQQSLDQGLQFLIQYYNGEERAKGNILERFSAQQFPDLHSELNLSSLELGDSALYFCASSVTHNEQFFGPGTRLTVL.

The chain is built from TRBV11-2 and TRBJ2-7; 8 nucleotides agree with TRBD1. Looked up from germline, CDR1 is SGHAT and CDR2 is FQNNGV. The CDR3 is made up of 16 amino acids. Losses at the gene ends were 0 bases for V and 5 bases for J; bases not matched to a gene: 9. CDR3 amino acids: CASSLDPDRVIDEQYF. The CDR3 DNA is TGTGCCAGCAGCTTAGATCCGGACAGGGTAATTGACGAGCAGTACTTC.

The rearrangement uses TRBV7-2 and TRBJ2-5, with 10 positions matching TRBD2. The CDR3 extends over 15 amino acids. Per germline, CDR1 SGHTA and CDR2 FQGNSA. The trim removed 4 bases at V and 5 bases at J, leaving 7 bases unmatched. The CDR3 reads CASSYTSGNYETQYF. CDR3 nucleotide sequence: TGTGCCAGCAGCTACACTAGCGGGAACTACGAGACCCAGTACTTC.

The chain joins TRBV28 to TRBJ2-6; no firm D call. V lost 8 bases and J 0 bases, leaving 5 bases between the germline ends. The germline V gene encodes CDR1 MDHEN and CDR2 SYDVKM. CDR3 length: 13 residues. CDR3 coding DNA: TGTGCCAGCCACGGCTCTGGGGCCAACGTCCTGACTTTC. This gives the protein CASHGSGANVLTF.

The chain employs TRBV6-6 and TRBJ2-2; 9 bases match TRBD2. This CDR3 region has 13 residues. V was pared by 9 bases and J by 6 bases, with 5 bases of the junction left unmatched. CDR1 is MNHNY, CDR2 SVGAGI, per germline (reference sequence). In DNA, the CDR3 is TGTGCCAGTTTAGCGGGAGTGGCCGGGGAGCTGTTTTTT. Its translation is CASLAGVAGELFF.

This chain connects TRBV18 to TRBJ1-1; D is uncertain. The ends were cut back, 2 bases at V and 0 bases at J, with 10 bases in the middle. In germline, CDR1 is KGHSH, CDR2 LQKENI. This CDR3 region has 15 residues. In DNA form, the CDR3 reads TGTGCCAGCTCACCAATGGCAGGTATGAACACTGAAGCTTTCTTT. Encoded protein: CASSPMAGMNTEAFF.

This chain connects TRBV14 to TRBJ2-1, with D hard to call. CDR3 length: 17 amino acids. V shed 2 bases and J shed 0 bases, with 14 bases lying between them. Germline CDR1 and CDR2: SGHDN and FVKESK. The CDR3 bases are TGTGCCAGCAGCCAATACGTAGGTGAGAGCTCCTACAATGAGCAGTTCTTC. This sequence encodes CASSQYVGESSYNEQFF.